This entry lists 7 T cell receptor beta chains sequenced from one sample in a study of Ad26.COV2.S vaccination and SARS-CoV-2 variants. Indicated treatment: 15 to 20 received Ad26.COV2.S at low or high dose, single or two shots; 5 received placebo; per-sample allocation not given. Samples analyzed were those drawn on day 63 after the first vaccine or placebo injection. Data came from immunoSEQ multiplex PCR; TCRdb stores just in-frame clones and leaves some out. The top ten clones hold around a tenth of a sample with 300,000 to 350,000 clones, approximately 86% of them seen once. Sequenced here: peripheral blood, sampled in a trial of Ad26.COV2.S vaccine versus placebo. Every receptor here comes from a person between 18 and 65 years old who received the Ad26.COV2.S COVID-19 vaccine or a placebo.

The chain carries TRBV7-9 and TRBJ2-3; D possibly corresponds to TRBD1 (5 bases). The CDR3 is 16 amino acids. The V gene's germline CDR1 is SEHNR and CDR2 FQNEAQ (reference sequence). V lost 5 bases to trimming and J lost 2 bases, with 17 bases between them. CDR3 sequence reads: CASSQDTLWDTDTQYF. Written as DNA, the CDR3 is TGTGCCAGCAGCCAGGACACGCTTTGGGACACAGATACGCAGTATTTT. The full variable domain, rest sourced from reference TRBV7-9 and TRBJ2-3, is DTGVSQNPRHKITKRGQNVTFRCDPISEHNRLYWYRQTLGQGPEFLTYFQNEAQLEKSRLLSDRFSAERPKGSFSTLEIQRTEQGDSAMYLCASSQDTLWDTDTQYFGPGTRLTVL.

The rearrangement links TRBV11-2 to TRBJ2-7; D is perhaps TRBD1 or TRBD2 (6 bases each). Deletions cut 4 bases from V and 3 bases from J, with 16 bases between. Germline loops: CDR1 SGHAT, CDR2 FQNNGV. The CDR3 has 15 amino acids. The CDR3 DNA sequence: TGTGCCAGCAGCTCTAGGGGGGAGGCCTTCTACGAGCAGTACTTC. It is translated as CASSSRGEAFYEQYF. The whole variable domain, filled in from reference TRBV11-2 and TRBJ2-7, reads EAGVAQSPRYKIIEKRQSVAFWCNPISGHATLYWYQQILGQGPKLLIQFQNNGVVDDSQLPKDRFSAERLKGVDSTLKIQPAKLEDSAVYLCASSSRGEAFYEQYFGPGTRLTVT.

V is TRBV6-2 or TRBV6-3 and J is TRBJ1-1, with D hard to call. The V gene's germline CDR1 is MNHEY and CDR2 SVGEGT. The CDR3 length is 13 residues. V lost 1 base and J 5 bases, leaving 8 bases between the germline ends. The CDR3 protein is CASSYYMGTEAFF. The CDR3 region has the DNA TGTGCCAGCAGTTACTATATGGGAACTGAAGCTTTCTTT.

The chain uses TRBV28 and TRBJ2-1; D not resolved. The ends were cut back, 6 bases at V and 6 bases at J, with 12 bases in the middle. The germline V gene has CDR1 MDHEN and CDR2 SYDVKM. The CDR3 sequence is 13 residues long. The CDR3 reads CASSFPPPNEQFF. The DNA of the CDR3 is TGTGCCAGCAGCTTCCCTCCCCCCAATGAGCAGTTCTTC.

This clone appeared once. V is TRBV6-5 and J is TRBJ1-2, with D possibly being TRBD1 (5 bases). V was cut by 6 bases and J by 7 bases, with 21 bases left in between. The CDR3 runs 15 residues. The germline V gene encodes CDR1 MNHEY and CDR2 SVGAGI. CDR3 residues: CASSPLIGSRGGYTF. CDR3 DNA: TGTGCCAGCAGCCCCCTGATCGGGTCGAGGGGTGGCTACACCTTC.

This clone appeared a few times. The chain carries TRBV4-3 and TRBJ1-2, with a weak D call TRBD1 (6 bases). V lost 0 bases and J lost 10, with 15 bases in between. Germline CDR1 is LGHNA and CDR2 is YSLEER. This CDR3 has 14 amino acids. CDR3 region: CASSQESWDIDYTF. The CDR3 DNA is TGCGCCAGCAGCCAAGAGAGTTGGGACATCGACTACACCTTC.

This chain uses TRBV29-1 with TRBJ1-4, with TRBD1 identical over 7 bases. The junction had 9 bases not matched to a gene; V was cut back by 3 bases and J by 8 bases. This CDR3 spans 14 amino acids. Per germline, CDR1 SQVTM and CDR2 ANQGSEA. CDR3 region: CSVEDTGTAEKLFF. The CDR3 nucleotides read TGCAGCGTTGAGGATACTGGGACAGCGGAAAAACTGTTTTTT.